The sequence of this TCR beta chain was determined in a study of Ad26.COV2.S vaccination and SARS-CoV-2 variants (dated by TCRdb to the early 2020s). Some background on the complete study: Donors in the vaccine arm were drawn from COV1001, a phase I-IIa trial of Ad26.COV2.S in healthy adults that was multicentre, randomized, double-blind and placebo-controlled. Dosing of Ad26.COV2.S was intramuscular, at either 5x10^10 or 1x10^11 viral particles, delivered as one shot or as two shots spaced 56 days apart. The specificity and breadth of SARS-CoV-2-reactive T cell receptors after Ad26.COV2.S vaccination were assessed by TCRbeta repertoire sequencing. The TCR-sequenced set comprised approximately 32 samples: some 20 Ad26.COV2.S vaccine recipients, 5 placebo recipients and 8 SARS-CoV-2 convalescent individuals. Trial participants were randomized into five groups of five, in which low-dose or high-dose Ad26.COV2.S was given once or twice, or placebo was given on both occasions. Throughout the experiments and outcome assessment, investigators stayed blinded to trial group allocation. Findings and caveats that apply to the study as a whole: After vaccination, spike-specific CD8+ and CD4+ T cell responses were reported to show substantial breadth. Higher spike-specific TCR breadth was observed in Ad26.COV2.S recipients than in placebo recipients (P = 0.0014). The authors noted that total T cell responses may have been underestimated by the TCR breadth and depth analyses. Comparing responses between vaccine doses or regimens was not something the study was powered to do. Comparable non-spike TCR breadth was observed between vaccine and placebo recipients, consistent with only spike being contained in the vaccine.

In light of the paper, this sample's treatment or condition label describes: around 19 received Ad26.COV2.S at low or high dose, single or two shots; about 5 received placebo; per-sample allocation not given. Repertoires of vaccine and placebo recipients were sequenced from samples collected on day 63 after the first injection. Cohort 1b enrolled about 25 adults aged 18-55 years at a single site in Boston, USA, between 29 July and 7 August 2020. Ad26.COV2.S was a replication-incompetent adenovirus type 26 vector that expressed a prefusion-stabilized SARS-CoV-2 spike protein derived from the original Wuhan strain. To note about this clone: Which antigen it targets is not known. Base qualities are not provided; no much larger clone lies one nucleotide away.

CDR1 is given as LNHDA and CDR2 as SQIVND, both from the germline V gene (reference sequence). Germline trimming: 2 bases from V, 6 bases from J; junction bases outside gene matches: 6. From its cysteine to its phenylalanine, the CDR3 spans 15 amino acids. Here the CDR3 DNA is all that survives: 45 bases in frame from base 1. The immunoSEQ Assay was used to sequence TCRbeta CDR3 regions. After extraction, genomic DNA underwent amplification by bias-controlled multiplex PCR, followed by high-throughput sequencing. In the source study's methods: To quantify the absolute abundance of each unique TCRbeta CDR3 region, sequences were collapsed and filtered. T cell fraction was estimated by normalizing TCRbeta template counts to usable DNA, which was measured by amplifying reference genes present in all nucleated cells. Repertoire TCRs were annotated as SARS-CoV-2-specific by exact matching of V gene, CDR3 amino acid sequence and J gene to a known reactive TCR set. MIRA supplied the reference SARS-CoV-2 TCR set, which was filtered for enrichment in COVID-19-positive ImmuneCODE repertoires so that public or cross-reactive TCRs were removed. Drawing on the MIRA antigens, annotated TCRs were analysed further at the level of specific ORF or position within ORF. Breadth was defined as annotated unique rearrangements over total unique productive rearrangements; depth was the summed frequency of those rearrangements. TCR breadth was compared between groups using two-sided Wilcoxon rank-sum tests. This is the immuneACCESS table as TCRdb keeps it, with only in-frame sequences that have V and J called. A part of the clones is gone; compared with another copy, unresolved V genes explain less than half, and the rest is unexplained. The V and J calls and the clone size are those of that table, but D and trimming were determined from the DNA. The sample table shows about 350,000 clones, and 85% are seen once. The ten top clones hold around 3% of the sample.

This sequence was found in a person between 18 and 60 years old who received the Ad26.COV2.S COVID-19 vaccine or a placebo. The sequencing used peripheral blood, collected in a trial of Ad26.COV2.S vaccine versus placebo. The rearranged chain carries TRBV19 and TRBJ2-1; TRBD2 aligns with 8 central bases. The sequenced DNA: TGTGCCAGTAGTATACTAGCGGGTATTGGCAATGAGCAGTTCTTC. It is translated as CASSILAGIGNEQFF.